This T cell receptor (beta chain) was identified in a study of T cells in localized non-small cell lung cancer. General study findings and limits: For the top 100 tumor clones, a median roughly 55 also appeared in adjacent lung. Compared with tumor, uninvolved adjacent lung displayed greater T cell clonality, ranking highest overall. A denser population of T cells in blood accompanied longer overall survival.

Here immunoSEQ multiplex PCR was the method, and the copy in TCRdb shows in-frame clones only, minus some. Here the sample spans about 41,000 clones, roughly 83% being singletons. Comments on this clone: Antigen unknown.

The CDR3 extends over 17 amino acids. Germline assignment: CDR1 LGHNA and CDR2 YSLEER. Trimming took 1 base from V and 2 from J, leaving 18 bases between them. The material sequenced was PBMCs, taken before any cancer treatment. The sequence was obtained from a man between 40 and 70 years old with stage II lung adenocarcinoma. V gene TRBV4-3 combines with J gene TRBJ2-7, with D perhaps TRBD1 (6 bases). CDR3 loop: CASSQATGPRIAYEQYF. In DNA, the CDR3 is TGCGCCAGCAGCCAAGCGACAGGACCAAGGATAGCCTACGAGCAGTACTTC.